What follows are 21 T cell receptor beta chains derived from one specimen sequenced in a study of blood T cell repertoires in COVID-19. Sequenced by immunoSEQ multiplex PCR; TCRdb stores in-frame clones only, minus some. This table has about 91,000 clones, 75% to 85% appearing once. Source material: peripheral blood. The receptors were gathered from a woman of 80 years or more with acute or convalescent COVID-19.

This chain uses TRBV18 with TRBJ2-7, with 8 bases matching TRBD2. Unmatched junction bases numbered 4, after V lost 3 bases and J lost 0 bases. The CDR3 contains 15 residues. CDR1 and CDR2 from the germline V gene are KGHSH and LQKENI. CDR3 protein: CASSPFGGVSYEQYF. CDR3 nucleotides: TGTGCCAGCTCACCTTTCGGGGGGGTCTCCTACGAGCAGTACTTC.

In the case of this clone: In the same sample, other DNA sequences code for this CDR3. This chain uses TRBV5-1 with TRBJ2-1, with 11 bases matching TRBD2. This CDR3 has 15 amino acids. Germline CDR1 and CDR2: SGHRS and YFSETQ. With 1 base clipped from V and 4 bases from J, the junction kept 1 base outside the gene matches. As DNA, the CDR3 is TGCGCCAGCAGCTTGACTAGCGGGAGTTACAATGAGCAGTTCTTC. Amino acid sequence: CASSLTSGSYNEQFF.

The CDR3 coding sequence is TGTGCCAGCAGTGAGGGGGCCAGCCTTATACAAGAGACCCAGTACTTC. Amino acids: CASSEGASLIQETQYF. The chain joins TRBV25-1 to TRBJ2-5; a possible D gene is TRBD1 (6 bases). V lost 3 bases to trimming and J lost 2 bases, with 16 bases between them. Germline loops: CDR1 MGHDK, CDR2 SYGVNS. The CDR3 loop spans 16 amino acids.

J is TRBJ1-1 and V is TRBV29-1, with D unclear. The CDR3 is 14 residues long. V gave up 7 bases and J gave up 1 base, with 16 bases separating them. In germline, CDR1 is SQVTM, CDR2 ANQGSEA. The DNA of the CDR3 is TGCAGCGCGGAGCGTGGCCGGGGGAACACTGAAGCTTTCTTT. This encodes CSAERGRGNTEAFF.

The chain uses TRBV11-1 and TRBJ2-2; perhaps TRBD1 as D (5 bases). V was shortened by 5 bases and J by 2 bases, with 9 bases between the two germline ends. The CDR3 is 14 residues long. Germline V CDR1 and CDR2: SGHAT, FQDESV (reference sequence). The CDR3 DNA reads TGTGCCAGCAGCCGCCAGGGAAACACCGGGGAGCTGTTTTTT. Protein: CASSRQGNTGELFF.

The J gene is TRBJ2-7, the V gene TRBV5-6; 8 bases fit TRBD1. The ends lost 3 bases at V and 0 bases at J; junction bases unmatched: 8. CDR3 size: 16 residues. Per the germline V gene, CDR1 is SGHDT and CDR2 is YYEEEE. The CDR3 region is CASSSYGTGSSYEQYF. The CDR3 nucleotides are TGTGCCAGCAGCTCTTACGGGACAGGTAGCTCCTACGAGCAGTACTTC.

This clone was detected once. The chain employs TRBV7-2 and TRBJ2-1, with D perhaps matching TRBD1 (6 bases). Germline CDR1 is SGHTA and CDR2 is FQGNSA. The CDR3 sequence is 15 residues long. V lost 0 bases, J lost 6 bases, and 12 bases lay in between. CDR3 nucleotides: TGTGCCAGCAGCTTAGCGGGACAAAGAAGCAATGAGCAGTTCTTC. Translation: CASSLAGQRSNEQFF.

The genes are TRBV9 and TRBJ2-1; D is uncertain. This CDR3 is 14 amino acids long. Trimming took off 3 bases at V and 3 bases at J, with 10 bases between the two ends. Germline lookup yields CDR1 SGDLS and CDR2 YYNGEE. The CDR3 DNA is TGTGCCAGCAGCGCGACAATATACTACAATGAGCAGTTCTTC. Residues: CASSATIYYNEQFF.

The chain has TRBV6-1 and TRBJ1-1; D gene ambiguous. V shed 3 bases and J shed 5 bases, with 7 bases lying between them. Germline-derived CDR1 and CDR2 are MNHNS and SASEGT. The CDR3 has 12 amino acids. CDR3 DNA: TGTGCCAGCAGTGAGAGGGAGACTGAAGCTTTCTTT. This gives the protein CASSERETEAFF.

This clone appeared a single time. The rearrangement joins TRBV11-3 to TRBJ2-2, with D possibly being TRBD1 (5 bases). The germline CDR1 and CDR2 sequences are SGHNT and YENEEA. CDR3 length: 13 amino acids. The ends were cut back, 5 bases at V and 4 bases at J, with 8 bases in the middle. In nucleotides, the CDR3 is TGTGCCAGCAGCCTTAGGGGCACCGGGGAGCTGTTTTTT. This encodes CASSLRGTGELFF.

The V call is TRBV4-1, the J call TRBJ1-1; 7 bases line up with TRBD1. Germline CDR1 is MGHRA and CDR2 is YSYEKL. The V gene end was trimmed by 4 bases and the J gene end by 5 bases; junction bases not matched to a gene: 10. CDR3 length equals 15 residues. The CDR3 here is CASSPSGQGGTEAFF. DNA for the CDR3: TGCGCCAGCAGCCCGAGCGGCCAGGGGGGAACTGAAGCTTTCTTT.

The chain has TRBV28 and TRBJ1-1; weak D call: TRBD1 (5 bases). Trimming stripped 2 bases from V and 4 bases from J, with 20 bases between. CDR1 and CDR2 from the germline V gene are MDHEN and SYDVKM. This CDR3 spans 17 amino acids. Here the CDR3 DNA reads TGTGCCAGCAGTTTAGGGCCAGGGTGGGGTAGGGGCACTGAAGCTTTCTTT. Its protein is CASSLGPGWGRGTEAFF.

CDR3 protein: CASSSMRGHQETQYF. The CDR3 coding sequence is TGTGCCAGCAGCTCAATGCGGGGCCACCAAGAGACCCAGTACTTC. The V and J genes are TRBV5-4 and TRBJ2-5; D is perhaps TRBD2 (6 bases). This CDR3 region has 15 residues. CDR1 and CDR2 (germline): SGHNT, YYREEE (reference sequence). Trimming took 3 bases from V and 0 from J, leaving 12 bases between them.

The chain links TRBV4-2 to TRBJ2-5, with TRBD1 identical over 10 bases. The CDR3 loop spans 16 amino acids. V dropped 0 bases and J dropped 7; count of bases not matched to a gene: 8. From germline, CDR1 is LGHNA and CDR2 YNFKEQ. The CDR3 bases are TGTGCCAGCAGCCAAGACCGGGACAGGGGTAAAGGGACCCAGTACTTC. Its protein product is CASSQDRDRGKGTQYF.

In this sample, this clone turned up once. The V gene is TRBV19, the J gene TRBJ1-1, with 7 bases matching TRBD1. V shed 0 bases, J shed 8 bases, and the junction held 12 bases outside the gene matches. The CDR3 sequence is 16 residues long. The germline V gene has CDR1 LNHDA and CDR2 SQIVND (reference sequence). The CDR3 reads CASSIDPGQPVPEAFF. In DNA form, the CDR3 reads TGTGCCAGTAGTATAGACCCGGGACAGCCCGTTCCAGAAGCTTTCTTT.

The chain joins TRBV12-3 or TRBV12-4 to TRBJ1-4, with 10 positions matching TRBD1. This CDR3 is built from 13 residues. V was clipped by 5 bases and J by 8 bases; unmatched bases: 2. The CDR3 loop reads CASSDRGLEKLFF. In nucleotides, the CDR3 is TGTGCCAGCAGTGACAGGGGGCTGGAAAAACTGTTTTTT.

This sequence joins TRBV2 and TRBJ2-2; 8 bases match TRBD2. The CDR3 is 14 residues long. V shed 2 bases, J shed 7 bases, and the junction held 3 bases outside the gene matches. Germline assignment: CDR1 SNHLY and CDR2 FYNNEI. The CDR3 DNA reads TGTGCCAGCAGTGAAACGGGGGGGATCGGGGAGCTGTTTTTT. Its protein is CASSETGGIGELFF.

In its sample, this clone was seen a few times. The V call is TRBV24-1, the J call TRBJ1-6, with TRBD1 matching 11 bases. V lost 0 bases to trimming and J lost 0 bases; unmatched junction nucleotides: 6. The CDR3 extends over 20 amino acids. From germline, CDR1 is KGHDR and CDR2 SFDVKD. CDR3 loop: CATSDLGDRGGGSYNSPLHF. The CDR3, as DNA: TGTGCCACCAGTGATTTGGGGGACAGGGGGGGAGGCTCCTATAATTCACCCCTCCACTTT.

In nucleotides, the CDR3 is TGCAGCGTTGCGGGACAGAGCATTCAAGAGACCCAGTACTTC. As protein: CSVAGQSIQETQYF. The chain is built from TRBV29-1 and TRBJ2-5; 7 bases align to TRBD1. Germline values: CDR1 SQVTM, CDR2 ANQGSEA. The CDR3 spans 14 residues. V was clipped by 4 bases and J by 2 bases; unmatched bases: 7.

This chain joins TRBV6-5 and TRBJ2-1; D is unresolved. This CDR3 has 15 amino acids. Germline CDR1 is MNHEY and CDR2 is SVGAGI. Deletions cut 0 bases from V and 5 bases from J, with 11 bases between. CDR3 sequence: CASSYSNHRNNEQFF. In nucleotides, the CDR3 is TGTGCCAGCAGTTACTCGAACCACAGAAACAATGAGCAGTTCTTC.

The V call is TRBV7-9, the J call TRBJ2-7; weak D call: TRBD2 (6 bases). The germline gives CDR1 SEHNR, CDR2 FQNEAQ (reference sequence). This CDR3 contains 15 residues. V dropped 1 base and J dropped 3 bases, with 13 bases sitting between them. DNA of the CDR3: TGTGCCAGCAGCTTAGTCGTGGCGGGGAACTACGAGCAGTACTTC. It encodes CASSLVVAGNYEQYF.